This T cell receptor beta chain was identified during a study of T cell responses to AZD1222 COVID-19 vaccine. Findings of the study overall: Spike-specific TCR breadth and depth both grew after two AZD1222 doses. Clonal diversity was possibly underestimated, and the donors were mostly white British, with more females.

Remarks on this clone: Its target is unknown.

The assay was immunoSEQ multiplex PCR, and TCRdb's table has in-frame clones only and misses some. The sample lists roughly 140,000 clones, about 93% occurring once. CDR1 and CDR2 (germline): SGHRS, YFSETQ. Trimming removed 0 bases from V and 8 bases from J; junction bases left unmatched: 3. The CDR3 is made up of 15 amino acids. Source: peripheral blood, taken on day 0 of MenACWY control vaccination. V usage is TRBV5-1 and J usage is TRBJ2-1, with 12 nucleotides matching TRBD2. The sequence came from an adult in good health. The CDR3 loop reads CASSLVLAGGYEQFF. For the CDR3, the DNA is TGCGCCAGCAGCTTGGTCCTAGCGGGAGGGTATGAGCAGTTCTTC.